This TCR beta chain stems from a study of technical replicates of blood from a handful of donors. Using immunoSEQ multiplex PCR, the repertoire was profiled, and TCRdb retains in-frame clones only, with some absent. The sample lists over 55,000 clones; about 90% were seen once. This receptor was taken from a human donor in good health. Some clones in this sample may be carry-over from other donors' samples. Material for sequencing was PBMCs.

The CDR3 here is CASSQGGGDRIYGYTF. The DNA for the CDR3 is TGCGCCAGCAGCCAAGGAGGAGGGGACAGAATCTATGGCTACACCTTC. The chain links TRBV4-1 to TRBJ1-2; TRBD1 matches 7 bases. From germline, CDR1 is MGHRA and CDR2 YSYEKL. The trim removed 1 base at V and 4 bases at J, leaving 9 bases unmatched. The CDR3 loop spans 16 amino acids.